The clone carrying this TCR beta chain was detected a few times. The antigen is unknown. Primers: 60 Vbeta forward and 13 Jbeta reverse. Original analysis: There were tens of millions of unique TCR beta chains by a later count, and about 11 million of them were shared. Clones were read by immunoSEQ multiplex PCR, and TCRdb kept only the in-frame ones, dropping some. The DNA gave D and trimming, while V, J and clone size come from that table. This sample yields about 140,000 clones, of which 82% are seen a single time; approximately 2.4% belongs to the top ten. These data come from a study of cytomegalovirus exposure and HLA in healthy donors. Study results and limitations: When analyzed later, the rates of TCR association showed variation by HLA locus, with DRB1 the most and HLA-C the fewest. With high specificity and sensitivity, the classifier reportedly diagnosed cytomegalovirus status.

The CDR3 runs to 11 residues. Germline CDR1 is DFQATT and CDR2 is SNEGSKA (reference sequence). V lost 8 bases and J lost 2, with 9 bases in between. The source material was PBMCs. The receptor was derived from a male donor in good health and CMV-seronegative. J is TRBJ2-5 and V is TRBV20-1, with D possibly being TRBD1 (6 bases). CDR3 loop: CSPQGQETQYF. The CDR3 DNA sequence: TGCAGTCCACAGGGTCAAGAGACCCAGTACTTC.